This T cell receptor beta chain is drawn from a study of blood T cell repertoires in COVID-19. TCRdb keeps only in-frame clones here, not all; method: immunoSEQ multiplex PCR. The sample lists approximately 130,000 clones; under 85% were seen once. The sequence derives from a man aged 30-40 years who had recovered from COVID-19. The sample taken for sequencing was PBMCs or T cells enriched from blood (not recorded which).

CDR3 residues: CASSASQGGWDEKLFF. CDR3 DNA: TGTGCCAGCAGCGCTAGCCAGGGGGGTTGGGATGAAAAACTGTTTTTT. The gene calls are TRBV7-9 and TRBJ1-4; 7 nucleotides align to TRBD1. The CDR3 totals 16 residues. Germline-derived CDR1 and CDR2 are SEHNR and FQNEAQ (reference sequence). Germline trimming cut 5 bases from V and 6 bases from J; bases unmatched to any gene: 12.